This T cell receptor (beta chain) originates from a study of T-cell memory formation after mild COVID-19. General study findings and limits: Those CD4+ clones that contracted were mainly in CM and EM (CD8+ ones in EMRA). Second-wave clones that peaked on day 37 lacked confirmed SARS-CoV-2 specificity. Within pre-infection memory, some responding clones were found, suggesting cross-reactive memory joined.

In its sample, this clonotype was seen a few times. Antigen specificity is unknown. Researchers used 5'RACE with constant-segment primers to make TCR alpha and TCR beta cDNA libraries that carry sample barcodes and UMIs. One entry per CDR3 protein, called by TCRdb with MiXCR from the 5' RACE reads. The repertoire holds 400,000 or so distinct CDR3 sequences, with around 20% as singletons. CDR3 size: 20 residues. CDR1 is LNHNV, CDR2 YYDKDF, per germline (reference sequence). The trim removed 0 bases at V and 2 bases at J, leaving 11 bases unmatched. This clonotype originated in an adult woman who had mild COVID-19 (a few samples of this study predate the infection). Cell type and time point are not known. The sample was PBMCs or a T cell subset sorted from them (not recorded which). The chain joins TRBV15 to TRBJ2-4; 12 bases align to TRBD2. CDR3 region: CATSRDGASGRAGTKNIQYF. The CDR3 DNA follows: TGTGCCACCAGCAGAGACGGGGCTAGCGGGAGGGCCGGTACCAAAAACATTCAGTACTTC.